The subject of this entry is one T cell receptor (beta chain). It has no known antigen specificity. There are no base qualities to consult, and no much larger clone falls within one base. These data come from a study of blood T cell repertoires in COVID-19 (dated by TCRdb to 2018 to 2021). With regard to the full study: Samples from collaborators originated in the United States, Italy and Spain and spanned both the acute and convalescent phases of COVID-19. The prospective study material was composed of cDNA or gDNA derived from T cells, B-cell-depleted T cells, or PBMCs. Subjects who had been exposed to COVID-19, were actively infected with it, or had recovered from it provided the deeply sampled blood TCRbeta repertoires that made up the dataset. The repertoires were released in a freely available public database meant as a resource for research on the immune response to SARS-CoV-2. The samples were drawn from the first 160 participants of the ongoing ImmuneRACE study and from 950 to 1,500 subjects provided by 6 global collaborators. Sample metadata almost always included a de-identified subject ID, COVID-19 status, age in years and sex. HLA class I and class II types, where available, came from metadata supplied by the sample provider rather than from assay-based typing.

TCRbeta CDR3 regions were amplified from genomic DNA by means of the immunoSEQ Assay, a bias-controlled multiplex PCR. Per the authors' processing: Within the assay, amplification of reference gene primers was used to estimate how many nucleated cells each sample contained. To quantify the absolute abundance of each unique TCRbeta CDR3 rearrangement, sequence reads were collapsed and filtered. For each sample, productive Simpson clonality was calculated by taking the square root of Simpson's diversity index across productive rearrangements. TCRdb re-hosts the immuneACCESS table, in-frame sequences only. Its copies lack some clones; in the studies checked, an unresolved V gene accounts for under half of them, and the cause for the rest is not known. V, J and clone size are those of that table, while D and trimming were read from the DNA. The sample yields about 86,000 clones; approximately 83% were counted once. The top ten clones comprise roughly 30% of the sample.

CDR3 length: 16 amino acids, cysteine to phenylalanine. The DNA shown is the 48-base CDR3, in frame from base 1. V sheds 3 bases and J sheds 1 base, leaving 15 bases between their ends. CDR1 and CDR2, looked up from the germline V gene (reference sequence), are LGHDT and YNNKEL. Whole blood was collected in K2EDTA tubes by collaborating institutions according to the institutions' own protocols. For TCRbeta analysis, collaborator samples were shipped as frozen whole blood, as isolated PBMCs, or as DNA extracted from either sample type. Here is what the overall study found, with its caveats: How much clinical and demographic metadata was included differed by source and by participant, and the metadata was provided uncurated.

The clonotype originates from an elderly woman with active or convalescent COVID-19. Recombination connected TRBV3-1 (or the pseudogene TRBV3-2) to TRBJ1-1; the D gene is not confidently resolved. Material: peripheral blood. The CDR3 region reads CASSHQGRRPNTEAFF. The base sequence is TGTGCCAGCAGCCACCAAGGTCGGCGGCCGAACACTGAAGCTTTCTTT.